The 32 T cell receptor beta chains in this list originate from one sample, sequenced in a study of blood T cell repertoires in COVID-19. Sequencing used immunoSEQ multiplex PCR; TCRdb keeps in-frame clones, though not all of them. The profile shows some 93,000 clones, around nine tenths of them singletons. Material for sequencing was peripheral blood. Every receptor here comes from a man between 60 and 75 years old with acute or convalescent COVID-19.

This rearrangement joins TRBV9 to TRBJ1-2; D possibly corresponds to TRBD1 (6 bases). This CDR3 spans 14 amino acids. With 0 bases removed from V and 8 bases from J, the gap between germline ends came to 14 bases. Per germline, CDR1 SGDLS and CDR2 YYNGEE. In nucleotides, the CDR3 is TGTGCCAGCAGCGTAGAGAACATGGGGGCCGGCTACACCTTC. This encodes CASSVENMGAGYTF.

The rearrangement uses TRBV9 and TRBJ1-3; tentatively, D is TRBD1 (5 bases). V lost 2 bases and J lost 4, with 19 bases in between. The CDR3 runs 17 residues. Germline V CDR1 and CDR2: SGDLS, YYNGEE. CDR3 coding DNA: TGTGCCAGCAGCGTTTGGGGCGGCCCGGGCCCCGGAAACACCATATATTTT. Protein sequence: CASSVWGGPGPGNTIYF.

This clone was observed a single time. The chain combines TRBV4-3 with TRBJ1-1; D is uncertain. CDR1 LGHNA and CDR2 YSLEER come from the germline V gene. The CDR3 sequence is 13 residues long. The V and J ends lost 0 bases and 3 bases respectively, with 5 bases between them. Here the CDR3 reads CASSQDSYTEAFF. In DNA form, the CDR3 reads TGCGCCAGCAGCCAAGATAGTTACACTGAAGCTTTCTTT.

The gene calls are TRBV27 and TRBJ1-1; 9 bases are a match to TRBD1. Germline V lookup: CDR1 MNHEY, CDR2 SMNVEV (reference sequence). The CDR3 totals 15 residues. Trimming took 3 bases from V and 2 from J; bases not matched to a gene: 4. The CDR3 protein is CASSFGTGINTEAFF. The CDR3 DNA follows: TGTGCCAGCAGTTTCGGGACAGGGATTAACACTGAAGCTTTCTTT.

The gene calls are TRBV19 and TRBJ2-2; TRBD2 is a possible D gene (5 bases). The CDR3 length is 15 residues. Germline V lookup: CDR1 LNHDA, CDR2 SQIVND (reference sequence). Trimming took off 11 bases at V and 1 base at J, with 17 bases between the two ends. CDR3 coding DNA: TGTGCCTCACAAGGCGGGTCGGGGAACACCGGGGAGCTGTTTTTT. It encodes CASQGGSGNTGELFF.

This clone was observed once. The chain combines TRBV30 with TRBJ2-1; TRBD2 aligns across 8 bases. Germline V gives CDR1 GTSNPN, CDR2 SVGIG (reference sequence). V was pared by 0 bases and J by 5 bases, with 3 bases of the junction left unmatched. CDR3 length equals 14 residues. As DNA, the CDR3 is TGTGCCTGGAGTGTACGGGGGGGAAACAATGAGCAGTTCTTC. Its protein is CAWSVRGGNNEQFF.

V and J are TRBV4-2 and TRBJ1-4, with D maybe TRBD1 (5 bases). The CDR3 is made up of 13 amino acids. Trimming pared 4 bases from V and 3 bases from J, leaving 6 bases between. Germline V gives CDR1 LGHNA, CDR2 YNFKEQ. The CDR3 bases are TGTGCCAGCAGCCGGGGGGCTAATGAAAAACTGTTTTTT. Amino acids: CASSRGANEKLFF.

V gene TRBV4-2 combines with J gene TRBJ2-5; the match to TRBD1 covers 7 bases. The CDR3 runs 14 residues. V lost 4 bases, J lost 5 bases, and 7 bases stayed unmatched. CDR1 is LGHNA and CDR2 is YNFKEQ in the germline V gene. The DNA of the CDR3 is TGTGCCAGCAGCCCCCAGGGGGAGCAGGAGACCCAGTACTTC. It specifies CASSPQGEQETQYF.

The chain carries TRBV28 and TRBJ1-2, with a possible D match to TRBD1 (5 bases). The CDR3 runs 14 residues. From germline, CDR1 is MDHEN and CDR2 SYDVKM. The ends were cut back, 2 bases at V and 4 bases at J, with 11 bases in the middle. CDR3 nucleotide sequence: TGTGCCAGCAGTTTAACAGGCCTGAGCTATGGCTACACCTTC. This gives the protein CASSLTGLSYGYTF.

The DNA for the CDR3 is TGCGCCAGCAAAACAGGGGACAAAAACATTCAGTACTTC. It codes for CASKTGDKNIQYF. This sequence joins TRBV10-2 and TRBJ2-4; 7 nucleotides match TRBD1. V shed 7 bases, J shed 3 bases, and the junction held 3 bases outside the gene matches. This CDR3 has 13 residues. Germline V gives CDR1 WSHSY, CDR2 SAAADI.

DNA for the CDR3: TGTGCCAGCAACACGCTTGGCAGCGGATCCTACGAGCAGTACTTC. Encoded protein: CASNTLGSGSYEQYF. The chain uses TRBV7-9 and TRBJ2-7, with D maybe TRBD2 (5 bases). Trimming removed 7 bases from V and 1 base from J, with 17 bases in between. The germline gives CDR1 SEHNR, CDR2 FQNEAQ (reference sequence). The CDR3 spans 15 residues.

This rearrangement joins TRBV5-4 to TRBJ2-2, with 7 bases matching TRBD1. CDR1 and CDR2 from the germline V gene are SGHNT and YYREEE (reference sequence). CDR3 length: 16 amino acids. Losses at the gene ends were 4 bases for V and 7 bases for J; bases not matched to a gene: 13. CDR3 loop: CASSPQAGTVSGELFF. The DNA for the CDR3 is TGTGCCAGCAGCCCCCAAGCCGGGACAGTGAGCGGGGAGCTGTTTTTT.

The chain recombines TRBV24-1 with TRBJ1-5, with 10 positions matching TRBD1. In germline, CDR1 is KGHDR, CDR2 SFDVKD. The CDR3 runs 14 residues. The trim removed 9 bases at V and 3 bases at J, leaving 4 bases unmatched. In DNA, the CDR3 is TGTGCCACCGGGGGGACAGGGGACAATCAGCCCCAGCATTTT. It specifies CATGGTGDNQPQHF.

This clone was counted a single time. The rearrangement uses TRBV18 and TRBJ2-2; D is possibly TRBD1 (5 bases). There are 16 residues in the CDR3. Germline CDR1 is KGHSH and CDR2 is LQKENI. V lost 3 bases and J 5 bases, leaving 16 bases between the germline ends. The CDR3 DNA follows: TGTGCCAGCTCACCTCTCATGGACACGCTGACCGGGGAGCTGTTTTTT. It yields the protein CASSPLMDTLTGELFF.

This rearrangement joins TRBV12-3 or TRBV12-4 to TRBJ1-1, with D uncertain. The CDR3 extends over 11 amino acids. Trimming took 6 bases from V and 6 from J, leaving 8 bases between them. CDR3 region: CASRARSEAFF. CDR3 nucleotide sequence: TGTGCCAGCAGGGCGAGGTCTGAAGCTTTCTTT.

The chain has TRBV3-1 (or the pseudogene TRBV3-2) and TRBJ1-3; unclear D gene. The germline V gene encodes CDR1 LGHDT and CDR2 YNNKEL (reference sequence). Trimming took 4 bases from V and 1 from J, leaving 17 bases between them. CDR3 length: 17 residues. The CDR3 coding sequence is TGTGCCAGCAGCCCTCGAGGACGGCGGGCTTCTGGAAACACCATATATTTT. Its protein product is CASSPRGRRASGNTIYF.

V and J are TRBV27 and TRBJ2-4; D is undetermined. Germline loops: CDR1 MNHEY, CDR2 SMNVEV (reference sequence). The CDR3 spans 16 residues. V dropped 2 bases and J dropped 1 base, with 12 bases sitting between them. The CDR3 loop is CASSLNQAFAKNIQYF. CDR3 sequence (DNA): TGTGCCAGCAGTTTAAATCAGGCATTCGCCAAAAACATTCAGTACTTC.

This chain connects TRBV24-1 to TRBJ2-7; 7 nucleotides align to TRBD1. This CDR3 is 19 amino acids long. Losses at the gene ends were 2 bases for V and 0 bases for J; bases not matched to a gene: 15. Germline V gene data show CDR1 as KGHDR and CDR2 as SFDVKD. The CDR3 sequence is CATSDYTTLQGMSSYEQYF. As DNA, the CDR3 is TGTGCCACCAGTGATTATACCACCTTACAGGGGATGAGCTCCTACGAGCAGTACTTC.

The V and J genes are TRBV6-5 and TRBJ2-1, with D possibly matching TRBD2 (6 bases). Germline assignment: CDR1 MNHEY and CDR2 SVGAGI. This CDR3 is built from 15 residues. The V end was cut by 7 bases, the J end by 5 bases, with 18 bases between. Written as DNA, the CDR3 is TGTGCCAGCATCGGGGGAACAGTTGGACACAATGAGCAGTTCTTC. Protein: CASIGGTVGHNEQFF.

The CDR3 reads CASSWTSGGTQFF. The DNA of the CDR3 is TGTGCCAGCAGTTGGACTAGCGGGGGGACGCAGTTCTTC. The V gene is TRBV11-2, the J gene TRBJ2-1; TRBD2 agrees at 14 bases. Germline CDR1 and CDR2: SGHAT and FQNNGV. This CDR3 contains 13 residues. V gave up 6 bases and J gave up 12 bases; unmatched junction bases: 4.

The chain recombines TRBV5-1 with TRBJ2-7; D is ambiguous. The CDR3 contains 15 residues. Per germline, CDR1 SGHRS and CDR2 YFSETQ. Trimming stripped 0 bases from V and 0 bases from J, with 10 bases between. Here the CDR3 reads CASSLVQASSYEQYF. The CDR3 DNA is TGCGCCAGCAGCTTGGTCCAGGCGAGCTCCTACGAGCAGTACTTC.

The CDR3: CASSPLSGFAEAFF. For the CDR3, the DNA is TGTGCCAGCAGTCCTCTATCGGGGTTCGCTGAAGCTTTCTTT. V and J are TRBV27 and TRBJ1-1; D is unresolved. The CDR3 extends over 14 amino acids. Per the germline V gene, CDR1 is MNHEY and CDR2 is SMNVEV (reference sequence). Trimming took off 5 bases at V and 6 bases at J, with 16 bases between the two ends.

This sequence joins TRBV5-1 and TRBJ2-3; D remains ambiguous. Trimming removed 2 bases from V and 0 bases from J, with 7 bases in between. The CDR3 length is 14 residues. In germline, CDR1 is SGHRS, CDR2 YFSETQ. As DNA, the CDR3 is TGCGCCAGCAGCTTCCGAGCTAGCACAGATACGCAGTATTTT. Translated, it gives CASSFRASTDTQYF.

V is TRBV5-6 and J is TRBJ2-1; weak D call: TRBD2 (5 bases). The CDR3 extends over 16 amino acids. V was pared by 1 base and J by 0 bases, with 11 bases between. Germline lookup yields CDR1 SGHDT and CDR2 YYEEEE. The CDR3, as DNA: TGTGCCAGCAGCTTGTACGGGATGAGCTCCTACAATGAGCAGTTCTTC. Translated, it gives CASSLYGMSSYNEQFF.

The chain couples TRBV28 to TRBJ1-6; 10 nucleotides align to TRBD1. J was trimmed by 7 bases and V by 4 bases; bases with no gene match: 16. This CDR3 comprises 19 residues. CDR1 is MDHEN, CDR2 SYDVKM, per germline. The DNA of the CDR3 is TGTGCCAGCAGTTCGAGACAGGGGGCCATTACTTCTCTAAATTCACCCCTCCACTTT. It encodes CASSSRQGAITSLNSPLHF.

This chain uses TRBV7-2 with TRBJ1-1; D perhaps matches TRBD1 (6 bases). There are 14 residues in the CDR3. Germline V gives CDR1 SGHTA, CDR2 FQGNSA. Trimming left V 4 bases short and J 7 bases short, with 16 bases between. CDR3 bases: TGTGCCAGCAGCTCTAGTACAGGGAAAGATGAAGCTTTCTTT. Its translation: CASSSSTGKDEAFF. The complete variable domain, with remaining parts taken from reference TRBV7-2 and TRBJ1-1, reads GAGVSQSPSNKVTEKGKDVELRCDPISGHTALYWYRQSLGQGLEFLIYFQGNSAPDKSGLPSDRFSAERTGGSVSTLTIQRTQQEDSAVYLCASSSSTGKDEAFFGQGTRLTVV.

CDR3: CASSQVGLMNTEAFF. CDR3 nucleotide sequence: TGTGCCAGCAGCCAAGTTGGACTCATGAACACTGAAGCTTTCTTT. This chain uses TRBV14 with TRBJ1-1; D is undetermined. This CDR3 is built from 15 residues. Germline V gives CDR1 SGHDN, CDR2 FVKESK. Trimming stripped 1 base from V and 0 bases from J, with 9 bases between.

This sequence joins TRBV7-2 and TRBJ1-2, with 11 bases aligning to TRBD1. Losses at the gene ends were 2 bases for V and 4 bases for J; bases not matched to a gene: 6. The CDR3 has 16 residues. Looked up from germline, CDR1 is SGHTA and CDR2 is FQGNSA. The CDR3 sequence is CASSLRPGQGVYGYTF. The CDR3 nucleotides read TGTGCCAGCAGCTTACGACCGGGACAGGGGGTCTATGGCTACACCTTC.

The rearrangement links TRBV27 to TRBJ1-3, with 9 nucleotides matching TRBD1. V dropped 6 bases and J dropped 0; count of bases not matched to a gene: 3. This CDR3 has 15 residues. CDR1 is MNHEY, CDR2 SMNVEV, per germline (reference sequence). The CDR3 spells CASRSTGGSGNTIYF. The CDR3 coding sequence is TGTGCCAGCAGATCGACAGGGGGCTCTGGAAACACCATATATTTT.

This chain uses TRBV12-5 with TRBJ1-2, with D possibly matching TRBD1 (6 bases). This CDR3 has 15 amino acids. Germline lookup yields CDR1 LGHNT and CDR2 FRNRAP. Trimming took 3 bases from V and 6 from J, leaving 17 bases between them. CDR3 in amino acids: CASGFGATGSNGYTF. The CDR3 DNA follows: TGTGCTAGTGGTTTCGGAGCTACAGGGTCAAATGGCTACACCTTC.

V and J are TRBV7-2 and TRBJ2-3; D perhaps matches TRBD2 (6 bases). The CDR3 totals 14 residues. Per the germline V gene, CDR1 is SGHTA and CDR2 is FQGNSA. Trimming took off 1 base at V and 11 bases at J, with 16 bases between the two ends. The CDR3 loop is CASSLELAVGGQYF. DNA of the CDR3: TGTGCCAGCAGCTTAGAACTAGCAGTGGGTGGGCAGTATTTT.

The V and J genes are TRBV5-8 and TRBJ1-2; 7 nucleotides line up with TRBD1. The V segment lost 9 bases and the J segment 1 base; nucleotides outside the gene matches: 12. The germline CDR1 and CDR2 sequences are SGHTS and YDEGEE. The CDR3 covers 15 residues. The CDR3 DNA reads TGTGCCACGAGTCTGGGTACAGGGGATAACTATGGCTACACCTTC. Its protein is CATSLGTGDNYGYTF.